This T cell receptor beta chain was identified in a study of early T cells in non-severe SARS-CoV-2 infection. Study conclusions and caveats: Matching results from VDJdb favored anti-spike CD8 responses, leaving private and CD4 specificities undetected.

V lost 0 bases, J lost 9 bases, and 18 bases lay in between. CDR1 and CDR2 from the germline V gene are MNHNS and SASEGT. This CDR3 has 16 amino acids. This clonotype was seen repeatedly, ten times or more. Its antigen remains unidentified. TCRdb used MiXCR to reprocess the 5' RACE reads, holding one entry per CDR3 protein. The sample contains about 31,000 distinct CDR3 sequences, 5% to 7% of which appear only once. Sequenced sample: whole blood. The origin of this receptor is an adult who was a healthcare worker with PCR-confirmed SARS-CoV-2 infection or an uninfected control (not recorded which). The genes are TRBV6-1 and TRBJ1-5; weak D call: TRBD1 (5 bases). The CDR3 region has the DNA TGTGCCAGCAGTGAAGCGCGAGTACAGGATAGCCTGCCCCAGCATTTT. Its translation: CASSEARVQDSLPQHF.